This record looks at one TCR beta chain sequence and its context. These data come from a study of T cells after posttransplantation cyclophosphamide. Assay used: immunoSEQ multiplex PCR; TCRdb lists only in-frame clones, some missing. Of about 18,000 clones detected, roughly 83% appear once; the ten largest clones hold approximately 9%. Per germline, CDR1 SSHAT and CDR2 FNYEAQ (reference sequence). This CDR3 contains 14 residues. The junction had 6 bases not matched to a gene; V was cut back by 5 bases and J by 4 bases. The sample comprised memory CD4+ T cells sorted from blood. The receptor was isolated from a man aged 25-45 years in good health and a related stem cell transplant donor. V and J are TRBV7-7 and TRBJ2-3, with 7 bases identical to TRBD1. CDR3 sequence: CASSKDRVADTQYF. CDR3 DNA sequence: TGTGCCAGCAGCAAAGACAGGGTAGCAGATACGCAGTATTTT.